This entry lists 15 T cell receptor beta chains sequenced from one sample in a study of T cells in localized non-small cell lung cancer. Some clones are missing from TCRdb's copy, which holds only in-frame ones; the method was immunoSEQ multiplex PCR. The sample yields about 78,000 clones, 70% to 90% seen once. The sample consisted of peripheral blood, taken before any cancer treatment. The receptor set was obtained from a man aged 35 to 69 with stage I lung adenocarcinoma.

This clone turned up a few times. The J gene is TRBJ1-2, the V gene TRBV20-1; D may be TRBD1 (5 bases). The CDR3 contains 11 residues. CDR1 is DFQATT and CDR2 is SNEGSKA in the germline V gene (reference sequence). Trimming shortened V by 5 bases and J by 7 bases, and 11 bases separated the two germline ends. CDR3 amino acids: CSAFQGTGYTF. In DNA form, the CDR3 reads TGCAGTGCTTTTCAGGGTACTGGCTACACCTTC.

The chain is built from TRBV7-2 and TRBJ1-1; the D gene is possibly TRBD1 (5 bases). This CDR3 comprises 13 residues. The V gene lost 6 bases and the J gene lost 10 bases, with 18 bases spanning the gap. Germline CDR1 is SGHTA and CDR2 is FQGNSA. The CDR3 DNA is TGTGCCAGCAGTTCCAGCCCCCAGGGAGGAGCTTTCTTT. This translates into CASSSSPQGGAFF.

This clone has a single count. The gene calls are TRBV29-1 and TRBJ2-7; D is possibly TRBD2 (6 bases). With 3 bases removed from V and 8 bases from J, the gap between germline ends came to 23 bases. The CDR3 is 15 residues long. CDR1 and CDR2 from the germline V gene are SQVTM and ANQGSEA. CDR3 sequence: CSVEEGSLVRVQQYF. The CDR3 coding sequence is TGCAGCGTTGAGGAGGGTTCCCTTGTTCGGGTGCAGCAGTACTTC.

A few counts support this clone. The rearrangement uses TRBV5-8 and TRBJ2-7; no reliable D call. CDR1 and CDR2 (germline): SGHTS, YDEGEE. Trimming removed 3 bases from V and 4 bases from J, with 14 bases in between. The CDR3 is made up of 14 amino acids. The CDR3, as DNA: TGTGCCAGCAGCTATACCTTTCAGTGGTACGAGCAGTACTTC. Translated: CASSYTFQWYEQYF.

In DNA, the CDR3 is TGTGCCTGGAGTCTCTGGCAGCACAATGAGCAGTTCTTC. Its protein product is CAWSLWQHNEQFF. The chain couples TRBV30 to TRBJ2-1, with D hard to call. V lost 2 bases, J lost 5 bases, and 10 bases lay in between. The CDR3 has 13 amino acids. The germline V gene has CDR1 GTSNPN and CDR2 SVGIG (reference sequence).

The chain is built from TRBV30 and TRBJ1-4; the D is unclear. The CDR3 extends over 11 amino acids. The V gene's germline CDR1 is GTSNPN and CDR2 SVGIG (reference sequence). V lost 2 bases and J lost 7, with 5 bases in between. Here the CDR3 reads CAWSPREKLFF. DNA for the CDR3: TGTGCCTGGAGTCCCCGTGAAAAACTGTTTTTT.

The chain recombines TRBV30 with TRBJ1-1; 9 positions agree with TRBD1. The CDR3 length is 15 residues. The junction had 3 bases not matched to a gene; V was cut back by 0 bases and J by 1 base. From germline, CDR1 is GTSNPN and CDR2 SVGIG (reference sequence). This CDR3 is CAWSVLGQGNTEAFF. CDR3 bases: TGTGCCTGGAGTGTACTGGGACAGGGGAACACTGAAGCTTTCTTT.

The chain combines TRBV7-9 with TRBJ1-1; D ambiguous. Trimming shortened V by 5 bases and J by 1 base, and 14 bases separated the two germline ends. Per the germline V gene, CDR1 is SEHNR and CDR2 is FQNEAQ (reference sequence). This CDR3 is 15 amino acids long. The CDR3 here is CASSGLRNSNTEAFF. As DNA, the CDR3 is TGTGCCAGCAGCGGACTTCGGAATTCGAACACTGAAGCTTTCTTT.

The rearrangement uses TRBV27 and TRBJ2-1, with TRBD2 matching over 7 bases. Trimming at V came to 3 bases and at J to 10 bases, leaving 3 bases not matched to a gene. The CDR3 length is 12 residues. Germline CDR1 is MNHEY and CDR2 is SMNVEV (reference sequence). The CDR3 DNA follows: TGTGCCAGCAGTTTCGGGGGGAGCGAGCAGTTCTTC. Translation gives CASSFGGSEQFF.

This clone was seen only a few times. V usage is TRBV2 and J usage is TRBJ1-3; no firm D call. The germline CDR1 and CDR2 sequences are SNHLY and FYNNEI. The CDR3 runs 12 residues. V was clipped by 7 bases and J by 1 base, with 5 bases between them. The CDR3 bases are TGTGCCAGCATGTGGTCTGGAAACACCATATATTTT. It translates to CASMWSGNTIYF.

CDR3 nucleotides: TGTGCCAGCAGCAGGACAGGGCATCACGAGCAGTACTTC. It specifies CASSRTGHHEQYF. The chain is built from TRBV5-6 and TRBJ2-7; 8 nucleotides agree with TRBD1. The germline V gene encodes CDR1 SGHDT and CDR2 YYEEEE. The ends lost 4 bases at V and 5 bases at J; junction bases unmatched: 5. The CDR3 is 13 residues long.

V is TRBV25-1 and J is TRBJ1-6; 9 bases are shared with TRBD1. V was pared by 3 bases and J by 5 bases, with 5 bases of the junction left unmatched. CDR3 size: 16 residues. Germline CDR1 reads MGHDK; CDR2 reads SYGVNS. The CDR3: CASSERTGVHNSPLHF. Here the CDR3 DNA reads TGTGCCAGCAGTGAGCGGACAGGGGTCCATAATTCACCCCTCCACTTT.

V usage is TRBV9 and J usage is TRBJ1-1; tentative D call: TRBD1 (6 bases). The V gene's germline CDR1 is SGDLS and CDR2 YYNGEE. The CDR3 has 15 amino acids. The V gene lost 0 bases and the J gene lost 3 bases, with 12 bases spanning the gap. CDR3 region: CASSVGRGGDTEAFF. DNA of the CDR3: TGTGCCAGCAGCGTAGGAAGAGGGGGGGACACTGAAGCTTTCTTT. The complete variable domain, with remaining parts taken from reference TRBV9 and TRBJ1-1, reads DSGVTQTPKHLITATGQRVTLRCSPRSGDLSVYWYQQSLDQGLQFLIQYYNGEERAKGNILERFSAQQFPDLHSELNLSSLELGDSALYFCASSVGRGGDTEAFFGQGTRLTVV.

The V gene is TRBV30, the J gene TRBJ1-5; D gene unclear. The CDR3 consists of 14 residues. Per the germline V gene, CDR1 is GTSNPN and CDR2 is SVGIG (reference sequence). V was shortened by 3 bases and J by 2 bases, with 11 bases between the two germline ends. As DNA, the CDR3 is TGTGCCTGGAGCCAGCCCTGGGGCAATCAGCCCCAGCATTTT. It translates to CAWSQPWGNQPQHF.

This clone was observed a handful of times. The chain links TRBV6-1 to TRBJ1-2; D unclear. Germline V CDR1 and CDR2: MNHNS, SASEGT. V was cut by 6 bases and J by 7 bases, with 12 bases left in between. The CDR3 sequence is 12 residues long. The CDR3 sequence is CASSLQLGGYTF. CDR3 sequence (DNA): TGTGCCAGCAGCCTCCAACTAGGTGGCTACACCTTC.